Each of the 14 T cell receptor beta chains below was sequenced from the same sample in a study of CD8+ T cells in alopecia areata. RNA, once extracted, was reverse transcribed into cDNA for use as the sequencing template. Using immunoSEQ multiplex PCR, the repertoire was profiled, and TCRdb retains in-frame clones only, with some absent. The sample contains about 120,000 clones, none of them singletons. The sample was lesional skin. The receptors were sampled from a C3H/HeJ mouse with alopecia areata. Strain haplotype at MHC: H2-k.

This clone was seen only a few times. Any gene name here is a mouse gene name. CDR3 in amino acids: CTCSVDWATYEQYF. The DNA read from the CDR3 is TGCACCTGCAGTGTGGACTGGGCGACATAT. This sequence joins TRBV1 and TRBJ2-7, with 8 bases lining up with TRBD2. Read sequence stops 4 residues before the CDR3 end, and the germline J gene provides the missing end. This CDR3 has 14 residues. Germline CDR1 reads NSQYPW; CDR2 reads LRSPGD (reference sequence).

This clone was recorded at least ten times. These gene names are mouse names. The sequence runs out 4 residues before the end of the CDR3; the remainder is reconstructed from the germline J gene. The chain has TRBV19 and TRBJ1-4; perhaps TRBD1 as D (5 bases). The V end lost 0 bases, the J end lost 0 bases, and 9 bases lay between the germline ends. Germline V lookup: CDR1 FNHDT, CDR2 SITEND (reference sequence). The CDR3 runs 16 residues. The CDR3: CASSIAWGISNERLFF. CDR3 DNA, as far as it was read: TGTGCCAGCAGTATAGCTTGGGGGATTTCCAACGAA.

About this clone: A mismatch at residue 9 separates the TCRdb protein from the translated DNA, so the protein presented here was translated from the DNA. Mouse gene names and germline throughout. The CDR3 is cut off 3 residues early in the read; its end comes from the germline J gene. The chain has TRBV31 and TRBJ1-6, with D possibly TRBD1 on 6 matching bases. TRBJ1-6 is an ORF, with its function uncertain. The CDR3 is 12 amino acids. Germline V CDR1 and CDR2: GKSSPN, SITVG. Trimming left V 0 bases short and J 9 bases short, with 6 bases between. CDR3 bases read: TGTGCCTGGAGTCTCAGGGGTTCGCCC. The encoded protein is CAWSLRGSP. The complete CDR3 sequence is CAWSLRGSPLYF.

Note on this clone: Gene names denote mouse genes. The read comes to an end 4 residues before the CDR3 does, leaving the germline J gene to fill in the end. The chain carries TRBV13-3 and TRBJ2-4; TRBD1 aligns across 11 bases. Trimming at V came to 5 bases and at J to 3 bases, leaving 5 bases not matched to a gene. The CDR3 loop spans 15 amino acids. In germline, CDR1 is NNHDY, CDR2 SYVADS. CDR3 region: CASRGTGGWQNTLYF. The DNA read from the CDR3 is TGTGCCAGCAGGGGGACAGGGGGGTGGCAAAAC.

A remark on this clone: Genes and germline come from the mouse. Read sequence stops 4 residues before the CDR3 end, and the germline J gene provides the missing end. The chain carries TRBV13-3 and TRBJ2-4, with 11 bases identical to TRBD2. Germline V gives CDR1 NNHDY, CDR2 SYVADS. The CDR3 consists of 16 residues. The V gene end was trimmed by 4 bases and the J gene end by 3 bases; junction bases not matched to a gene: 7. The CDR3 sequence is CASSPLGGRGQNTLYF. CDR3 DNA (partial): TGTGCCAGCAGTCCACTGGGGGGGCGCGGCCAAAAC. Together with reference TRBV13-3 and TRBJ2-4, the CDR3 gives the full variable domain: EAAVTQSPRSKVAVTGGKVTLSCHQTNNHDYMYWYRQDTGHGLRLIHYSYVADSTEKGDIPDGYKASRPSQENFSLILELASLSQTAVYFCASSPLGGRGQNTLYFGAGTRLSVL.

In the case of this clone: Gene names refer to mouse genes. The read halts 4 residues ahead of the CDR3 end, with the missing end drawn from the germline J gene. The chain is built from TRBV13-3 and TRBJ2-4; D may be TRBD1 (5 bases). Germline V gene sequence: CDR1 NNHDY, CDR2 SYVADS. V was pared by 7 bases and J by 0 bases, with 9 bases between. This CDR3 comprises 13 residues. CDR3 residues: CASQGESQNTLYF. CDR3 bases read: TGTGCCAGCCAGGGTGAGAGTCAAAAC.

This clone was recorded at least ten times. Mouse names are used for the genes. The read ends 4 residues early relative to the CDR3; the germline J gene fills the gap. V and J are TRBV13-3 and TRBJ1-2; the match to TRBD1 covers 9 bases. This CDR3 region has 16 residues. CDR1 and CDR2 from the germline V gene are NNHDY and SYVADS. The junction had 7 bases not matched to a gene; V was cut back by 3 bases and J by 1 base. CDR3 DNA, as far as it was read: TGTGCCAGCAGTGGGGACAGGGAGGGAAAAAACTCC. It encodes CASSGDREGKNS. The CDR3, in full, reads CASSGDREGKNSDYTF.

This clone appeared a few times. Gene names refer to mouse genes. The CDR3 extends 4 residues past the end of the read, so its final part is completed from the germline J gene. The J gene is TRBJ2-5, the V gene TRBV5, with TRBD2 identical over 10 bases. The germline CDR1 and CDR2 sequences are LGHNA and YNLKQL (reference sequence). The CDR3 is made up of 14 amino acids. The CDR3 bases that were read are TGTGCCAGCAGCCAAGACTGGGGGGGCGAC. It translates to CASSQDWGGD. The full CDR3 protein is CASSQDWGGDTQYF.

There are a few counts of this clone. Gene and germline names: mouse. The read ends 4 residues early relative to the CDR3; the germline J gene fills the gap. The chain links TRBV19 to TRBJ2-3; the D gene is possibly TRBD1 (6 bases). The CDR3 is 14 amino acids. V lost 2 bases and J 3 bases, leaving 10 bases between the germline ends. Per germline, CDR1 FNHDT and CDR2 SITEND (reference sequence). The CDR3 DNA, read in part, is TGTGCCAGCAGTATTGCAGGGGAGGCAGAA. It yields the protein CASSIAGEAE. The whole CDR3 sequence is CASSIAGEAETLYF. The full variable domain, completed using reference TRBV19 and TRBJ2-3, is GGIITQTPKFLIGQEGQKLTLKCQQNFNHDTMYWYRQDSGKGLRLIYYSITENDLQKGDLSEGYDASREKKSSFSLTVTSAQKNEMAVFLCASSIAGEAETLYFGSGTRLTVL.

Concerning this clone itself: The gene names given are mouse names. The read terminates 4 residues ahead of where the CDR3 ends, so the germline J gene completes it. This sequence joins TRBV13-1 and TRBJ2-7; perhaps TRBD2 as D (6 bases). V lost 2 bases and J lost 3, with 12 bases in between. Germline-derived CDR1 and CDR2 are NSHNY and SYGAGN. The CDR3 sequence is 14 residues long. The CDR3: CASSEGVGVYEQYF. Incomplete CDR3 DNA: TGTGCCAGCAGTGAGGGAGTGGGGGTCTAT.

This clone was picked up a small number of times. Gene and germline names: mouse. From the germline J gene comes the end of the CDR3, since the read stops 4 residues before it. J is TRBJ2-3 and V is TRBV13-3, with D perhaps TRBD1 (6 bases). The CDR3 consists of 17 residues. Trimming shortened V by 0 bases and J by 0 bases, and 14 bases separated the two germline ends. Germline V CDR1 and CDR2: NNHDY, SYVADS. The sequenced part of the CDR3 DNA is TGTGCCAGCAGTGATGCAGTCCAGGGGCTTAGTGCAGAA. Amino acids: CASSDAVQGLSAE. In full, the CDR3 is CASSDAVQGLSAETLYF.

This clone has just a few counts. Gene names denote mouse genes. The CDR3 goes on 4 residues after the read ends, and that part is filled in from the germline J gene. The chain joins TRBV13-3 to TRBJ1-2, with TRBD1 identical over 8 bases. The CDR3 loop spans 15 amino acids. The J segment lost 0 bases and the V segment lost 1 base, leaving 2 bases of the junction unmatched. The germline gives CDR1 NNHDY, CDR2 SYVADS. Partial CDR3 DNA: TGTGCCAGCAGTGATCAGGGGGCCCCAAACTCC. Amino acid sequence: CASSDQGAPNS. The CDR3 as a whole reads CASSDQGAPNSDYTF.

Turning to this clone: Any gene name here is a mouse gene name. The CDR3 end lies 4 residues beyond the end of the read and is filled in from the germline J gene. The sample has other DNA sequences that encode this CDR3 too. The V and J genes are TRBV13-3 and TRBJ1-1, with unresolved D. Trimming stripped 7 bases from V and 0 bases from J, with 7 bases between. CDR3 length: 12 residues. CDR1 NNHDY and CDR2 SYVADS come from the germline V gene. CDR3 DNA (partial): TGTGCCAGCTCTTCTGCAAACACA. Amino acids: CASSSANT. The whole CDR3 reads CASSSANTEVFF.

Of note for this clone: Mouse germline and gene names are used. The read ends 4 residues early relative to the CDR3; the germline J gene fills the gap. The rearrangement links TRBV13-3 to TRBJ2-1; 9 bases match TRBD1. Germline values: CDR1 NNHDY, CDR2 SYVADS. The CDR3 totals 14 residues. Trimming cost V 4 bases and J 4 bases; bases outside gene matches: 3. The CDR3 bases that were read are TGTGCCAGCAGTACAGGGGGCGGGTATGCT. Translating gives CASSTGGGYA. The full CDR3 sequence reads CASSTGGGYAEQFF.